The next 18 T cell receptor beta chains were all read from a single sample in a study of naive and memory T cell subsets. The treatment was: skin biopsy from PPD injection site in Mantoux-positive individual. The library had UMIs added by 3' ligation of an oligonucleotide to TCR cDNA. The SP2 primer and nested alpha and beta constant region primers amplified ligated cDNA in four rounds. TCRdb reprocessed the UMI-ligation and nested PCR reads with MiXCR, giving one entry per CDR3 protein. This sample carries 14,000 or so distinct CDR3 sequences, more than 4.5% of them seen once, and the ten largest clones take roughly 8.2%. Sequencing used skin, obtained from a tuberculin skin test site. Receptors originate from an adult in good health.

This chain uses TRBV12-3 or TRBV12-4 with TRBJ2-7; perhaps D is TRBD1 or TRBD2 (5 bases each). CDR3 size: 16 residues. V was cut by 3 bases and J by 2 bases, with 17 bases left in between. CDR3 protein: CASSFVRGTAAYEQYF. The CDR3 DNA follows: TGTGCCAGCAGTTTCGTAAGAGGGACGGCCGCCTACGAGCAGTACTTC.

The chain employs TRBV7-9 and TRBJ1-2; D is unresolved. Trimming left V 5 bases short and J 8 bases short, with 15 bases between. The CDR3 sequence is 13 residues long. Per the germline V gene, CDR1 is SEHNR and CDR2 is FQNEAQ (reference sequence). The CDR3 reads CASSPSWTWGYTF. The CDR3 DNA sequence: TGTGCCAGCAGCCCCTCGTGGACTTGGGGCTACACCTTC.

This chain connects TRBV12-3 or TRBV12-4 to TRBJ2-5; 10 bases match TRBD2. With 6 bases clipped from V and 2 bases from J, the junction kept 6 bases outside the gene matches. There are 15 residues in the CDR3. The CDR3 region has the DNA TGTGCCAGCAGCTCACTAGCGGGGTGGCAAGAGACCCAGTACTTC. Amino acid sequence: CASSSLAGWQETQYF.

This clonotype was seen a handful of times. The CDR3 bases are TGTGCCAGCAGCCCGCCGGGGGGGGCTTACAATGAGCAGTTCTTC. This encodes CASSPPGGAYNEQFF. The genes are TRBV7-3 and TRBJ2-1, with 8 bases lining up with TRBD2. The CDR3 length is 15 residues. CDR1 is SGHTA and CDR2 is FQGTGA in the germline V gene. The trim removed 5 bases at V and 4 bases at J, leaving 7 bases unmatched. Complete variable domain (other parts from reference TRBV7-3 and TRBJ2-1): GAGVSQTPSNKVTEKGKYVELRCDPISGHTALYWYRQSLGQGPEFLIYFQGTGAADDSGLPNDRFFAVRPEGSVSTLKIQRTERGDSAVYLCASSPPGGAYNEQFFGPGTRLTVL.

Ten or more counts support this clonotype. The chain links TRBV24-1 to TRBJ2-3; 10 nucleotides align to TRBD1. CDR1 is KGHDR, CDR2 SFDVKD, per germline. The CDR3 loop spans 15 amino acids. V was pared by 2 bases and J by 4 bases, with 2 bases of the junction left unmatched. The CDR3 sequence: CATSDSGTGADTQYF. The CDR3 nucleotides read TGTGCCACCAGTGATTCCGGGACAGGGGCAGATACGCAGTATTTT.

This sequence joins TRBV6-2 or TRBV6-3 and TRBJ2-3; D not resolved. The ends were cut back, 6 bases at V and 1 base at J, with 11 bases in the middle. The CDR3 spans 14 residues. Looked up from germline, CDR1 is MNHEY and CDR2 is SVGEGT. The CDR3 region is CASRHDGRTDTQYF. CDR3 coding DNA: TGTGCCAGCAGACACGACGGACGCACAGATACGCAGTATTTT.

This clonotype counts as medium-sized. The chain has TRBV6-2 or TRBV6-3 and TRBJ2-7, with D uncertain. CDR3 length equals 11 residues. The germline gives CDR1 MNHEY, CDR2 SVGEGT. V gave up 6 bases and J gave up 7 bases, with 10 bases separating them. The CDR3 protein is CASRDPWEQYF. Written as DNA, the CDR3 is TGTGCCAGCAGGGACCCGTGGGAGCAGTACTTC.

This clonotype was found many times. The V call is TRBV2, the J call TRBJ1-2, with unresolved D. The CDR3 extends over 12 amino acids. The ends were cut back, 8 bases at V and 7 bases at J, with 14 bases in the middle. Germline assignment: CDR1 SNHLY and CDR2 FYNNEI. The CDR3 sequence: CASSLSPSGYTF. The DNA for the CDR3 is TGTGCCAGCTCCCTGAGCCCAAGTGGCTACACCTTC.

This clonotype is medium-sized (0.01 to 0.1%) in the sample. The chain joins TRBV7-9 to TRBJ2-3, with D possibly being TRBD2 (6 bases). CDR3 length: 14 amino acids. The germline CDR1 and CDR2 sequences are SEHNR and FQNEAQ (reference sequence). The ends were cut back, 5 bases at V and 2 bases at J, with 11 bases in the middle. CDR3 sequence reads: CASSPLLATDTQYF. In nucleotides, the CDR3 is TGTGCCAGCAGCCCTTTACTAGCCACAGATACGCAGTATTTT.

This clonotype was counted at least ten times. This chain's CDR3 is CASSQSYTDTQYF. CDR3 coding DNA: TGTGCCAGCAGCCAGTCCTACACAGATACGCAGTATTTT. The V call is TRBV3-1, the J call TRBJ2-3, with unresolved D. Trimming removed 3 bases from V and 2 bases from J, with 6 bases in between. The germline V gene has CDR1 LGHDT and CDR2 YNNKEL (reference sequence). The CDR3 totals 13 residues.

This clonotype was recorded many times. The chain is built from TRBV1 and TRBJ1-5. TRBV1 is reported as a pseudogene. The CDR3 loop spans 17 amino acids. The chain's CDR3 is CTSSQVGGEQSNQPQHF. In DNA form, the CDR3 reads TGCACCAGCAGCCAAGTAGGCGGAGAACAGAGCAATCAGCCCCAGCATTTT.

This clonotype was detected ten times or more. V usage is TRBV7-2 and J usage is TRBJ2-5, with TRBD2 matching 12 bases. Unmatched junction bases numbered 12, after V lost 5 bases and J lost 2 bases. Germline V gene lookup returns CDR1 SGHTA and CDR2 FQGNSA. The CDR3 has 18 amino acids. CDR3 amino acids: CASSLKLAGGPTQETQYF. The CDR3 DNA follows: TGTGCCAGCAGCCTCAAACTAGCGGGGGGCCCCACACAAGAGACCCAGTACTTC.

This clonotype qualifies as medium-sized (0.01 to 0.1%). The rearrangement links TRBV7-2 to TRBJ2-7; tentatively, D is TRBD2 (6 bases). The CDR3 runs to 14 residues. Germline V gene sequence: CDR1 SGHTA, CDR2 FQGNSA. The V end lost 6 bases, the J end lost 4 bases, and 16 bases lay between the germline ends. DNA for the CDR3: TGTGCCAGCAGGCCCCTAGCGTCAACGTACGAGCAGTACTTC. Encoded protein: CASRPLASTYEQYF.

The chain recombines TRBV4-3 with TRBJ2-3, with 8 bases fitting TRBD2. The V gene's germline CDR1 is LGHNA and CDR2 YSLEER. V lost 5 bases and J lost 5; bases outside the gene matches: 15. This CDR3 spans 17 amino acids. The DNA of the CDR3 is TGCGCCAGCAGCGCGATCGAAAGTAGCGGGGCAGGAGATACGCAGTATTTT. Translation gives CASSAIESSGAGDTQYF.

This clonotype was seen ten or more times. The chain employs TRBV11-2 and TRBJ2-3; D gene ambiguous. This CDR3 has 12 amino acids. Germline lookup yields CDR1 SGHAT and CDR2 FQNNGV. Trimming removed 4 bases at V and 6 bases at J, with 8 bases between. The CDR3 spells CASSSGSDTQYF. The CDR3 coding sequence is TGTGCCAGCAGCTCCGGGTCCGATACGCAGTATTTT. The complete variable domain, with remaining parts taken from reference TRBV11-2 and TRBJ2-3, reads EAGVAQSPRYKIIEKRQSVAFWCNPISGHATLYWYQQILGQGPKLLIQFQNNGVVDDSQLPKDRFSAERLKGVDSTLKIQPAKLEDSAVYLCASSSGSDTQYFGPGTRLTVL.

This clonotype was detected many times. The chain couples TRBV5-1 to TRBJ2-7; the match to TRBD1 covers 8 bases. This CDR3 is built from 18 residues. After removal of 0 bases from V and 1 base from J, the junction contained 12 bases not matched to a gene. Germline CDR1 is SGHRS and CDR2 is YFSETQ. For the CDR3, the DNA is TGCGCCAGCAGCTTGGAATTCGTTCGGACAGGGAGTTCCTACGAGCAGTACTTC. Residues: CASSLEFVRTGSSYEQYF.

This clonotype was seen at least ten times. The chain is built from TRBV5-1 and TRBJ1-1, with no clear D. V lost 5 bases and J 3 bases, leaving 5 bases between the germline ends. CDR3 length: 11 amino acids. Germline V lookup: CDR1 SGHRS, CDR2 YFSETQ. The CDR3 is CASSRDTEAFF. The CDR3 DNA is TGCGCCAGCAGTAGGGACACTGAAGCTTTCTTT.

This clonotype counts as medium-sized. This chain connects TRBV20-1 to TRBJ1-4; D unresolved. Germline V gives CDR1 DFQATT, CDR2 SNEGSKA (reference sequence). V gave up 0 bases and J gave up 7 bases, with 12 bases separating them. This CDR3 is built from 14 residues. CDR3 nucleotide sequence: TGCAGTGCTAGAGAGGTTCCACGGAGTGAAAAACTGTTTTTT. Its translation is CSAREVPRSEKLFF.